This TCR beta chain was captured by sequencing in a study of T cell repertoires in cytomegalovirus infection. TCRdb processed the reads anew with MiXCR; each CDR3 protein has one entry. The sample comprises 65,000 to 90,000 distinct CDR3 sequences, 3.5% to 4% of which are singletons, and under 25% rests with the top ten. Regarding the study as a whole: Clonotype analysis showed dominance of the ex vivo response by HLA-C-restricted CMV-specific TCR beta clonotypes.

Per the germline V gene, CDR1 is SGHTA and CDR2 is FQGNSA. The CDR3 runs to 12 residues. Trimming cost V 3 bases and J 6 bases, with 9 bases left between them. Many counts were recorded for this clonotype. What it binds is unknown. The J gene is TRBJ2-7, the V gene TRBV7-2; D is undetermined. This sequence was found in a human donor in good health (CMV status not recorded). Some clones in this sample may be carry-over from other donors' samples. The sequenced sample was PBMCs. The CDR3 spells CASSFNLGEQYF. The CDR3 nucleotides read TGTGCCAGCAGCTTTAATCTGGGCGAGCAGTACTTC.